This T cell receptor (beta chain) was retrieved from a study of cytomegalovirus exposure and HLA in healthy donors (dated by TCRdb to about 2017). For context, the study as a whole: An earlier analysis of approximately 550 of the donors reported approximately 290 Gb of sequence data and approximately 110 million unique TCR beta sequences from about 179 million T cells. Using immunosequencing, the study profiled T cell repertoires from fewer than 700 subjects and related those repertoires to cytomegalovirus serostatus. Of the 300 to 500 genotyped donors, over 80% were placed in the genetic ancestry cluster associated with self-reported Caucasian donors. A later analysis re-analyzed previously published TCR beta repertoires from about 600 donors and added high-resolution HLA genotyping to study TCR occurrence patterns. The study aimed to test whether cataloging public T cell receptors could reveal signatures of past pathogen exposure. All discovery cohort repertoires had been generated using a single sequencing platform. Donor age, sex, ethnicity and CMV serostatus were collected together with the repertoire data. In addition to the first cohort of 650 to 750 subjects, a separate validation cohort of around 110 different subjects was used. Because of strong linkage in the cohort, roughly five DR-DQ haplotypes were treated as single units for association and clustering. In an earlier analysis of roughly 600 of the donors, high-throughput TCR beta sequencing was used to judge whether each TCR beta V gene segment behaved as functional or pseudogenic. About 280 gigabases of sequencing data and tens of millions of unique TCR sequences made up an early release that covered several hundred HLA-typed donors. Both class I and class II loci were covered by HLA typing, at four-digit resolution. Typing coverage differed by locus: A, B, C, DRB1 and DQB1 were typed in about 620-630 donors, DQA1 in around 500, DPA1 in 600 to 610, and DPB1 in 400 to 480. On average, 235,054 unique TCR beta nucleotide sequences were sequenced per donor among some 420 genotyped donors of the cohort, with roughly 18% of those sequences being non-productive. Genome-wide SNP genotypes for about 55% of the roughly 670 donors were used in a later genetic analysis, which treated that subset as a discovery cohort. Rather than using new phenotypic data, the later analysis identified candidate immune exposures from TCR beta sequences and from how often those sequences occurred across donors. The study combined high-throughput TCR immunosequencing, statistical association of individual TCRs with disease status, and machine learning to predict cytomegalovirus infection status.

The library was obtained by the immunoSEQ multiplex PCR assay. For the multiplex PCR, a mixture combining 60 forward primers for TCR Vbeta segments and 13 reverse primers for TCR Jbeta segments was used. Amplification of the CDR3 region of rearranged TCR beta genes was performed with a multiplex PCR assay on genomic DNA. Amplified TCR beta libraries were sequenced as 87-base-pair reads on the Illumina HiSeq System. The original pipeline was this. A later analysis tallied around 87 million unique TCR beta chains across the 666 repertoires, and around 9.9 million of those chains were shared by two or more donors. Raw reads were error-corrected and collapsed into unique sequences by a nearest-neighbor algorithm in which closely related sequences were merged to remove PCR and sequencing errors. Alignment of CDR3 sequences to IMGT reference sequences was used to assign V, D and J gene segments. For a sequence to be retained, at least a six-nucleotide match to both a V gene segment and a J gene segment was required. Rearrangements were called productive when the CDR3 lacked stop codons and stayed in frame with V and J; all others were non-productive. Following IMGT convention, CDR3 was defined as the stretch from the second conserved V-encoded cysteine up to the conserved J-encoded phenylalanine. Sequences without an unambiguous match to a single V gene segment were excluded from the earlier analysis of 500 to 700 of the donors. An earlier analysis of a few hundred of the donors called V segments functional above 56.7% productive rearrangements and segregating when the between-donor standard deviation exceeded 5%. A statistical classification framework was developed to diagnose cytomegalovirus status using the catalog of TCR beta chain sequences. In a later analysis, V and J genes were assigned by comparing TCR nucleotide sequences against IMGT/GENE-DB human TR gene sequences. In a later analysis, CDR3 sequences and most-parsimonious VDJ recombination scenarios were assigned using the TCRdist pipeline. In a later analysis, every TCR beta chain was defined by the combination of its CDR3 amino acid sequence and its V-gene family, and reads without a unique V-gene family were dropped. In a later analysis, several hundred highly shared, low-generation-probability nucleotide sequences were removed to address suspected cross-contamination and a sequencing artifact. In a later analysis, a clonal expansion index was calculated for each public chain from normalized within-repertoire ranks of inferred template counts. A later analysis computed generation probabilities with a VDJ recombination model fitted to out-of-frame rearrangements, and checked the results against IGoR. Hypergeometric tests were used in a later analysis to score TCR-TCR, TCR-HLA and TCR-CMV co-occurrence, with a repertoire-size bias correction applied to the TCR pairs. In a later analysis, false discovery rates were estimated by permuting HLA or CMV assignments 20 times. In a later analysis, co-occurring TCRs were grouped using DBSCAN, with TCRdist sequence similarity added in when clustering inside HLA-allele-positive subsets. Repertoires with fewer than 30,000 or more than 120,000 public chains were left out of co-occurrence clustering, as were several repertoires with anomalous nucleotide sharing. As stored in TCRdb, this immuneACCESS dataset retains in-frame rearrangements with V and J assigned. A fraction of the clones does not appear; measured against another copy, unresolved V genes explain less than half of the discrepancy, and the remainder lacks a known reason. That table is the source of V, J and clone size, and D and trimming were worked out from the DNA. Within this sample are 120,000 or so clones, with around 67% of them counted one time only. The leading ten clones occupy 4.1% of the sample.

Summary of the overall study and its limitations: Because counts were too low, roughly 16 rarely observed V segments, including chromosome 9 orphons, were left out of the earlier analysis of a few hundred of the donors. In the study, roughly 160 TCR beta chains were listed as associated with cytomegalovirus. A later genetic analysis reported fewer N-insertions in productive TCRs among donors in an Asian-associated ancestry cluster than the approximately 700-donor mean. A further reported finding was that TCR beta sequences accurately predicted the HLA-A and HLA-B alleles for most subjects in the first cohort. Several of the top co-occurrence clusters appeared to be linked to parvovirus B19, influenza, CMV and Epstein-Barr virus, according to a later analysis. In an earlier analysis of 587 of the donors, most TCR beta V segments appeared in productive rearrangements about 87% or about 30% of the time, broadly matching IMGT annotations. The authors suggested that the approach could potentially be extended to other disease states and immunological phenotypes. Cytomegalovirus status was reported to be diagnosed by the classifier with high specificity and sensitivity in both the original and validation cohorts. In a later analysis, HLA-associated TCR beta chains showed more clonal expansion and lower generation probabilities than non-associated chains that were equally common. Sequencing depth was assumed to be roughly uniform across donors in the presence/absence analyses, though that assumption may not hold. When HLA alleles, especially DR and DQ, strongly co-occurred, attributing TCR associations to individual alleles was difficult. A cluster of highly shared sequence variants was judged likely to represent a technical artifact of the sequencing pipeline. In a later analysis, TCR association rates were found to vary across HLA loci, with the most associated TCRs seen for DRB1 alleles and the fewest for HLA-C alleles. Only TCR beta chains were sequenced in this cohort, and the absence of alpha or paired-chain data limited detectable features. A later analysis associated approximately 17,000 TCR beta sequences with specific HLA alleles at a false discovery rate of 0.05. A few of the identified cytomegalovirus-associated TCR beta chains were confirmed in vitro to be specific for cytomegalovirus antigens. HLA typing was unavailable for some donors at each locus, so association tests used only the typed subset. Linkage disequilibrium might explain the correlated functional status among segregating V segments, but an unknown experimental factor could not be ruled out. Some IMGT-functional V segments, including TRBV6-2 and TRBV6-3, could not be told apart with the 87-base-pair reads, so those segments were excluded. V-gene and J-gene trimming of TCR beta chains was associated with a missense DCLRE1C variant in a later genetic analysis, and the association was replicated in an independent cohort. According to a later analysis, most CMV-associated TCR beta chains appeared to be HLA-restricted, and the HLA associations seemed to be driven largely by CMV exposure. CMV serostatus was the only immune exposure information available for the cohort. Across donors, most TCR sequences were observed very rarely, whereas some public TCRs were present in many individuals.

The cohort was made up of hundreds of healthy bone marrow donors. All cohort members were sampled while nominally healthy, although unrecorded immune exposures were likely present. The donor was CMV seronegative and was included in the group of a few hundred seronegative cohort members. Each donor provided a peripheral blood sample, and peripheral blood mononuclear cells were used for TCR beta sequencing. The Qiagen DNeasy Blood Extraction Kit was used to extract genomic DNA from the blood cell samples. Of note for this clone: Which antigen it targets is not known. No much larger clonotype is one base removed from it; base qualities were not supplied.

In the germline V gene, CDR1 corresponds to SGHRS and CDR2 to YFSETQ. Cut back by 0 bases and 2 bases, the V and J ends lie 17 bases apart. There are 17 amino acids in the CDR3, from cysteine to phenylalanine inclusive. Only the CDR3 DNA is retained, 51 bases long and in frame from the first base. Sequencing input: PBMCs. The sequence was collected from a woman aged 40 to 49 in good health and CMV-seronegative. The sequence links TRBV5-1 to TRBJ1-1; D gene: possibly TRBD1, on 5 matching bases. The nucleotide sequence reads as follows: TGCGCCAGCAGCTTGGGAATCACGAGGGGACTAAACACTGAAGCTTTCTTT. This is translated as CASSLGITRGLNTEAFF.